The clone carrying this T cell receptor beta chain was detected many times. The data are from a study of neurological immune-mediated disorders. Germline lookup yields CDR1 SGHRS and CDR2 YFSETQ. Between the trimmed V and J ends, which lost 2 bases and 8 bases, there was a span of 5 bases. This CDR3 comprises 11 residues. The cDNA came from 5'RACE with 10-nucleotide random UMIs. TCRdb re-analysed the 5' RACE reads in MiXCR, keeping a single row per CDR3 protein. The table records under 40,000 distinct CDR3 sequences, 11% to 15% of them present only once. Sequenced material: PBMCs. V and J are TRBV5-1 and TRBJ2-1; D is undetermined. This clonotype originated in a woman aged 45-65 years with HTLV-1-associated myelopathy (HAM/TSP). The DNA for the CDR3 is TGCGCCAGCAGCTTCGGAGATGAGCAGTTCTTC. It encodes CASSFGDEQFF.